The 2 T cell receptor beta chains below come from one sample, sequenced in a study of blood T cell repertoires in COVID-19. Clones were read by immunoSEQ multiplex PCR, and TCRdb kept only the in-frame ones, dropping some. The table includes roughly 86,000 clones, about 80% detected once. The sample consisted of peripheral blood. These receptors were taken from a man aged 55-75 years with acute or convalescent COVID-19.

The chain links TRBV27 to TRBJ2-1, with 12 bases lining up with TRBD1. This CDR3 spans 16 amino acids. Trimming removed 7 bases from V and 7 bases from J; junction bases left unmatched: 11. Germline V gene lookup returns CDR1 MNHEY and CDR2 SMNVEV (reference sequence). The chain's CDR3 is CASNQPGTGGRNEQFF. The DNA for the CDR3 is TGTGCCAGCAACCAACCAGGGACAGGGGGCAGGAATGAGCAGTTCTTC.

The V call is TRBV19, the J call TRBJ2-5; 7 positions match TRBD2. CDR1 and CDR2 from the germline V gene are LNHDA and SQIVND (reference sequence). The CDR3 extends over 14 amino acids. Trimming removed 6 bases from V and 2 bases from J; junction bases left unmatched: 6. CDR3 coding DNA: TGTGCCAGTAGGAGGGCTAGCGGACAAGAGACCCAGTACTTC. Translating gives CASRRASGQETQYF.